This T cell receptor beta chain comes out of a study of control samples from healthy donors and cancer patients. CDR1 and CDR2 from the germline V gene are SGHNT and YYREEE (reference sequence). CDR3 size: 15 residues. V was pared by 0 bases and J by 6 bases, with 10 bases between. Sequencing was performed with immunoSEQ multiplex PCR; in TCRdb, only in-frame clones are kept and a portion is missing. The repertoire holds about 48,000 clones, with nearly 95% as singletons. Material for sequencing was PBMCs. The chain recombines TRBV5-4 with TRBJ1-6; D is uncertain. The source of this sequence is a woman aged 45 to 65 with head and neck cancer. In nucleotides, the CDR3 is TGTGCCAGCAGCTTGGACAGTACAGCTAATTCACCCCTCCACTTT. Amino acid sequence: CASSLDSTANSPLHF. Full variable domain (outside the CDR3, taken from reference TRBV5-4 and TRBJ1-6): ETGVTQSPTHLIKTRGQQVTLRCSSQSGHNTVSWYQQALGQGPQFIFQYYREEENGRGNFPPRFSGLQFPNYSSELNVNALELDDSALYLCASSLDSTANSPLHFGNGTRLTVT.